Listed below are T cell receptor beta chains from one sample, sequenced in a study of OX40 agonist ivuxolimab in advanced cancers. Only in-frame clones appear in the TCRdb table, and some are missing; sequencing was by immunoSEQ multiplex PCR. Found here are tens of thousands of clones, 70% to 90% of them singletons; the top ten hold 0.25% to 0.3%. The sequences come from CD4+ or CD8+ T cells sorted from blood, collected in a trial of the OX40 agonist ivuxolimab. Source of these receptors: an adult with an advanced solid tumor such as melanoma, head and neck, liver or kidney cancer. Each CDR3 is given with its conserved first and last residue. The order of the fields is D gene, clone size, J gene, V gene, CDR3 length, CDR3 DNA, CDR3 protein. The D gene is left open where the match is weak. Expanded clones get a size class; other rows say once, few or many, or leave the size out.

D gene: NA; clone size: NA; J gene: TRBJ2-7; V gene: TRBV9; CDR3 length: 18; CDR3 DNA: TGTGCCAGCAGCGTAGGTAGTAGCGGACGCGAACTAACCTACGAGCAGTACTTC; CDR3 protein: CASSVGSSGRELTYEQYF
D gene: NA; clone size: NA; J gene: TRBJ1-1; V gene: TRBV10-1; CDR3 length: 14; CDR3 DNA: TGCGCCAGCAGTGAGTCGCGGGGTAAAACTGAAGCTTTCTTT; CDR3 protein: CASSESRGKTEAFF
D gene: NA; clone size: NA; J gene: TRBJ2-1; V gene: TRBV5-1; CDR3 length: 11; CDR3 DNA: TGCGCCAGCACGAGGAACAATGAGCAGTTCTTC; CDR3 protein: CASTRNNEQFF
D gene: NA; clone size: NA; J gene: TRBJ1-2; V gene: TRBV4-2; CDR3 length: 14; CDR3 DNA: TGTGCCAGCGTTACCGAATCAGGGTTGGGGGGCTACACCTTC; CDR3 protein: CASVTESGLGGYTF
D gene: TRBD1; clone size: NA; J gene: TRBJ1-2; V gene: TRBV9; CDR3 length: 14; CDR3 DNA: TGTGCCAGCAGCGTCCGACAGGGGTGGGATGGCTACACCTTC; CDR3 protein: CASSVRQGWDGYTF
D gene: NA; clone size: NA; J gene: TRBJ1-4; V gene: TRBV18; CDR3 length: 17; CDR3 DNA: TGTGCCAGCTCAGACAGGACCGCCCGGGGGGCAAGTGAAAAACTGTTTTTT; CDR3 protein: CASSDRTARGASEKLFF
D gene: NA; clone size: NA; J gene: TRBJ2-1; V gene: TRBV7-8; CDR3 length: 13; CDR3 DNA: TGTGCCAGCAGCCTACAGGACTACAATGAGCAGTTCTTC; CDR3 protein: CASSLQDYNEQFF
D gene: NA; clone size: NA; J gene: TRBJ1-3; V gene: TRBV7-4; CDR3 length: 16; CDR3 DNA: TGTGCCAGCAGCCTCTCCGGACACCGCACTGGAAACACCATATATTTT; CDR3 protein: CASSLSGHRTGNTIYF
D gene: NA; clone size: few; J gene: TRBJ2-7; V gene: TRBV5-1; CDR3 length: 15; CDR3 DNA: TGCGCCAGCAGCTTGGGGCAGGGGCGCGCCTACGAGCAGTACTTC; CDR3 protein: CASSLGQGRAYEQYF
D gene: TRBD1; clone size: NA; J gene: TRBJ2-1; V gene: TRBV6-4; CDR3 length: 13; CDR3 DNA: TGTGCCAGCAGTCGACAGGGGGCTAATGAGCAGTTCTTC; CDR3 protein: CASSRQGANEQFF
D gene: NA; clone size: NA; J gene: TRBJ2-7; V gene: TRBV6-1; CDR3 length: 13; CDR3 DNA: TGTGCCAGCTCACGGGAGAGGGCCTACGAGCAGTACTTC; CDR3 protein: CASSRERAYEQYF
D gene: TRBD2; clone size: NA; J gene: TRBJ2-1; V gene: TRBV15; CDR3 length: 22; CDR3 DNA: TGTGCCACCAGCAGACCCCCGGGGGCTCGGGCTAGCGGGGGGGACGCCTACAATGAGCAGTTCTTC; CDR3 protein: CATSRPPGARASGGDAYNEQFF
D gene: NA; clone size: NA; J gene: TRBJ1-6; V gene: TRBV21-1; CDR3 length: 14; CDR3 DNA: TGTGCCAGCAGCGGCGGGTTGTGTAATTCACCCCTCCACTTT; CDR3 protein: CASSGGLCNSPLHF
D gene: TRBD1; clone size: NA; J gene: TRBJ2-5; V gene: TRBV10-3; CDR3 length: 18; CDR3 DNA: TGTGCCATCAGTGAGCCAAGAGAGGGGGCTTCGTACCAAGAGACCCAGTACTTC; CDR3 protein: CAISEPREGASYQETQYF
D gene: TRBD2; clone size: NA; J gene: TRBJ2-1; V gene: TRBV4-2; CDR3 length: 18; CDR3 DNA: TGTGCCAGCAGCCCCCCAGGCGGGACTAGCGGGTCCGGGGATGAGCAGTTCTTC; CDR3 protein: CASSPPGGTSGSGDEQFF
D gene: TRBD1; clone size: NA; J gene: TRBJ1-1; V gene: TRBV27; CDR3 length: 16; CDR3 DNA: TGTGCCAGCAGACGACAGGGAGTTTTTTCGGACACTGAAGCTTTCTTT; CDR3 protein: CASRRQGVFSDTEAFF
D gene: TRBD1; clone size: NA; J gene: TRBJ1-1; V gene: TRBV6-1; CDR3 length: 14; CDR3 DNA: TGTGCCAGCAGGGGGACAGGGGGCGCAGAGAAAGCTTTCTTT; CDR3 protein: CASRGTGGAEKAFF
D gene: NA; clone size: NA; J gene: TRBJ1-2; V gene: TRBV5-4; CDR3 length: 12; CDR3 DNA: TGTGCCAGCAGCACTTCAGGGTATGGCTACACCTTC; CDR3 protein: CASSTSGYGYTF
D gene: TRBD2; clone size: NA; J gene: TRBJ2-6; V gene: TRBV6-5; CDR3 length: 15; CDR3 DNA: TGTGCCAGCAGTTACCGGGGGGCTGGGGCCAACGTCCTGACTTTC; CDR3 protein: CASSYRGAGANVLTF
D gene: TRBD2; clone size: few; J gene: TRBJ2-5; V gene: TRBV5-8; CDR3 length: 14; CDR3 DNA: TGTGCCAGCAGCTTTTGGGGGGGGACGGAGACCCAGTACTTC; CDR3 protein: CASSFWGGTETQYF
D gene: TRBD1; clone size: few; J gene: TRBJ1-2; V gene: TRBV9; CDR3 length: 16; CDR3 DNA: TGTGCCAGCAGCCTTCAACCACAGGGGGACAACTATGGCTACACCTTC; CDR3 protein: CASSLQPQGDNYGYTF
D gene: TRBD1; clone size: NA; J gene: TRBJ1-3; V gene: TRBV7-3; CDR3 length: 15; CDR3 DNA: TGTGCCAGCAGCCAGGGGGGCCCCTCTGGAAACACCATATATTTT; CDR3 protein: CASSQGGPSGNTIYF
D gene: TRBD1; clone size: NA; J gene: TRBJ1-2; V gene: TRBV18; CDR3 length: 16; CDR3 DNA: TGTGCCAGCTCACCCCCCGGGACAGGCCCTATCTATGGCTACACCTTC; CDR3 protein: CASSPPGTGPIYGYTF
D gene: NA; clone size: NA; J gene: TRBJ1-1; V gene: TRBV5-1; CDR3 length: 17; CDR3 DNA: TGCGCCAGCAGCTTGGTCCCGATGGGGCAGGGAGGCACTGAAGCTTTCTTT; CDR3 protein: CASSLVPMGQGGTEAFF
D gene: NA; clone size: NA; J gene: TRBJ2-7; V gene: TRBV27; CDR3 length: 14; CDR3 DNA: TGTGCCAGCAGTTTAAGGACAGCCTTCTACGAGCAGTACTTC; CDR3 protein: CASSLRTAFYEQYF
D gene: NA; clone size: NA; J gene: TRBJ1-2; V gene: TRBV4-1; CDR3 length: 13; CDR3 DNA: TGCGCCAGCAGCCAAGAGCGGGGGCATGGCTACACCTTC; CDR3 protein: CASSQERGHGYTF
D gene: TRBD1; clone size: NA; J gene: TRBJ2-3; V gene: TRBV11-2; CDR3 length: 19; CDR3 DNA: TGTGCCAGCAGCTTAAACCCCTGGGGACAGGGAGGGAGCACAGATACGCAGTATTTT; CDR3 protein: CASSLNPWGQGGSTDTQYF
D gene: TRBD1; clone size: NA; J gene: TRBJ2-2; V gene: TRBV11-3; CDR3 length: 15; CDR3 DNA: TGTGCCAGCAGCCCCGGGACAGGGGAAACCGGGGAGCTGTTTTTT; CDR3 protein: CASSPGTGETGELFF
D gene: NA; clone size: NA; J gene: TRBJ1-5; V gene: TRBV18; CDR3 length: 15; CDR3 DNA: TGTGCCAGCTCACCTGGAGGAACGAGCAATCAGCCCCAGCATTTT; CDR3 protein: CASSPGGTSNQPQHF
D gene: NA; clone size: NA; J gene: TRBJ1-1; V gene: TRBV25-1; CDR3 length: 11; CDR3 DNA: TGTGCCAGCAGTACAGGGAATTGGGCTTTCTTT; CDR3 protein: CASSTGNWAFF
D gene: TRBD2; clone size: NA; J gene: TRBJ2-3; V gene: TRBV6-5; CDR3 length: 15; CDR3 DNA: TGTGCCAGCGGGGAGGGTGGCCCTCAGACAGATACGCAGTATTTT; CDR3 protein: CASGEGGPQTDTQYF
D gene: NA; clone size: NA; J gene: TRBJ1-2; V gene: TRBV6-5; CDR3 length: 14; CDR3 DNA: TGTGCCAGCAGGGGGTACAGGGAGGGCTATGGCTACACCTTC; CDR3 protein: CASRGYREGYGYTF
D gene: NA; clone size: NA; J gene: TRBJ2-7; V gene: TRBV6-1; CDR3 length: 14; CDR3 DNA: TGTGCCAGCAGTGAAGAGCCCAGTCAGATCGAGCAGTACTTC; CDR3 protein: CASSEEPSQIEQYF
D gene: NA; clone size: NA; J gene: TRBJ2-7; V gene: TRBV7-3; CDR3 length: 20; CDR3 DNA: TGTGCCAGCAGCGTAAAGCGTGCCTGGGGGGCTCCCACCGCTTCCTACGAGCAGTACTTC; CDR3 protein: CASSVKRAWGAPTASYEQYF
D gene: TRBD1; clone size: NA; J gene: TRBJ2-7; V gene: TRBV5-4; CDR3 length: 15; CDR3 DNA: TGTGCCAGCAGCCTCTCCGGGACAGGGTCCTACGAGCAGTACTTC; CDR3 protein: CASSLSGTGSYEQYF
D gene: NA; clone size: NA; J gene: TRBJ2-4; V gene: TRBV4-2; CDR3 length: 15; CDR3 DNA: TGTGCCAGCAGCCTCGACCAGAAAGCCAAAAACATTCAGTACTTC; CDR3 protein: CASSLDQKAKNIQYF
D gene: TRBD1; clone size: NA; J gene: TRBJ1-5; V gene: TRBV6-1; CDR3 length: 14; CDR3 DNA: TGTGCCAGCAGAGGGACAGGGGCCCGTCAGCCCCAGCATTTT; CDR3 protein: CASRGTGARQPQHF
D gene: TRBD2; clone size: NA; J gene: TRBJ2-1; V gene: TRBV7-3; CDR3 length: 15; CDR3 DNA: TGTGCCAGCAGCCACGGGGAGGGGCGGTGGAATGAGCAGTTCTTC; CDR3 protein: CASSHGEGRWNEQFF
D gene: TRBD1; clone size: NA; J gene: TRBJ2-2; V gene: TRBV15; CDR3 length: 16; CDR3 DNA: TGTGCCACCAGCAGAGGACAGGGGGCGAACACCGGGGAGCTGTTTTTT; CDR3 protein: CATSRGQGANTGELFF
D gene: NA; clone size: NA; J gene: TRBJ1-2; V gene: TRBV19; CDR3 length: 15; CDR3 DNA: TGTGCCAGTAGTATATACAGGAGGGAACTCTATGGCTACACCTTC; CDR3 protein: CASSIYRRELYGYTF
D gene: TRBD2; clone size: once; J gene: TRBJ2-7; V gene: TRBV6-6; CDR3 length: 16; CDR3 DNA: TGTGCCAGCAGTTACGATCCAGCGGGGAGTCTCTACGAGCAGTACTTC; CDR3 protein: CASSYDPAGSLYEQYF
D gene: NA; clone size: NA; J gene: TRBJ1-5; V gene: TRBV18; CDR3 length: 18; CDR3 DNA: TGTGCCAGCTCACGCGCCGGGGGGCAGAGTTCAGGCAATCAGCCCCAGCATTTT; CDR3 protein: CASSRAGGQSSGNQPQHF
D gene: NA; clone size: NA; J gene: TRBJ1-5; V gene: TRBV15; CDR3 length: 14; CDR3 DNA: TGTGCCACCAGCAGGGGGCTCAGCAATCAGCCCCAGCATTTT; CDR3 protein: CATSRGLSNQPQHF
D gene: NA; clone size: NA; J gene: TRBJ1-2; V gene: TRBV6-5; CDR3 length: 13; CDR3 DNA: TGTGCCAGCAGTTACGGGCAGGACTATGGCTACACCTTC; CDR3 protein: CASSYGQDYGYTF
D gene: TRBD2; clone size: NA; J gene: TRBJ2-5; V gene: TRBV5-1; CDR3 length: 15; CDR3 DNA: TGCGCCAGCAGCTTGCTAGCGGGGCGAGAAGAGACCCAGTACTTC; CDR3 protein: CASSLLAGREETQYF